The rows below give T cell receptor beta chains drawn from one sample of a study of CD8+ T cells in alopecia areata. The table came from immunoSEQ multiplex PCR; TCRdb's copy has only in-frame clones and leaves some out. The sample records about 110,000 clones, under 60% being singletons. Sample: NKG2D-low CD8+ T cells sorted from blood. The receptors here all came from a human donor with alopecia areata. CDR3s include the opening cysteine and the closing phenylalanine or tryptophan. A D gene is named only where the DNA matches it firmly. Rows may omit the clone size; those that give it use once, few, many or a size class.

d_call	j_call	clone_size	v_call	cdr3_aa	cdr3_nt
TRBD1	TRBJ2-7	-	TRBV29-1	CSVGRGLNEQYF	TGCAGCGTTGGCAGGGGGCTAAACGAGCAGTACTTC
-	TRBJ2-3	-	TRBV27	CASSIRDTQYF	TGTGCCAGCTCCATACGGGATACGCAGTATTTT
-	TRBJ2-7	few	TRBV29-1	CSVVWTDGYEQYF	TGCAGCGTTGTTTGGACAGACGGCTACGAGCAGTACTTC
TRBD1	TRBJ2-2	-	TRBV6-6	CASSYAQQGVTGELFF	TGTGCCAGCAGTTACGCACAACAGGGGGTCACCGGGGAGCTGTTTTTT
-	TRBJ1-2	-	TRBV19	CASSWVTDYTF	TGTGCCAGTAGTTGGGTGACCGACTACACCTTC
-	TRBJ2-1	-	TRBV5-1	CASSGHNNEQFF	TGCGCCAGCAGCGGGCACAACAATGAGCAGTTCTTC
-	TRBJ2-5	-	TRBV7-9	CASSLGAETQYF	TGTGCCAGCAGCTTAGGGGCAGAGACCCAGTACTTC
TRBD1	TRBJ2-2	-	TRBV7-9	CASSHPGSGQEGNTGELFF	TGTGCCAGCAGCCACCCGGGTTCGGGACAGGAGGGCAACACCGGGGAGCTGTTTTTT
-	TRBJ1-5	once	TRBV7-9	CASSSSGEGRQPQHF	TGTGCCAGCAGCTCATCGGGAGAGGGACGTCAGCCCCAGCATTTT
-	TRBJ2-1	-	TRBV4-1	CASSTGTFQFF	TGCGCCAGCAGCACCGGGACTTTCCAGTTCTTC
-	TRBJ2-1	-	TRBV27	CASSFFRRGNKGRNEQFF	TGTGCCAGCAGTTTCTTTCGGCGCGGGAATAAAGGTAGGAATGAGCAGTTCTTC
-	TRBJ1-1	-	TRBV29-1	CSVVIGGVGGEAFF	TGCAGCGTTGTAATTGGTGGGGTCGGTGGTGAAGCTTTCTTT
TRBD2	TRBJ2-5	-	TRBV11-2	CASLSGRARETQYF	TGTGCCAGCCTTAGCGGGAGGGCCCGTGAGACCCAGTACTTC
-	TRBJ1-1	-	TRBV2	CASNGGPEAFF	TGTGCCAGCAACGGGGGGCCTGAAGCTTTCTTT
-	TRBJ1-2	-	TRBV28	CASSLWAPDGYTF	TGTGCCAGCAGTTTATGGGCGCCGGATGGCTACACCTTC
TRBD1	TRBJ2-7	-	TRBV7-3	CASSLSGTGSYEQYF	TGTGCCAGCAGCTTAAGTGGGACAGGCTCCTACGAGCAGTACTTC
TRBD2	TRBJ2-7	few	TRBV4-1	CASSQDPGTSSWEQYF	TGCGCCAGCAGCCAAGACCCCGGGACTAGCAGTTGGGAGCAGTACTTC
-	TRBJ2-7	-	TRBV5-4	CASSLAREASYEQYF	TGTGCCAGCAGCTTGGCTCGCGAGGCCTCCTACGAGCAGTACTTC
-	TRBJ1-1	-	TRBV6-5	CASSLRSGLTEAFF	TGTGCCAGCAGTTTGAGATCAGGGTTGACTGAAGCTTTCTTT
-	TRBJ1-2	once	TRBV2	CASRGNRDYYAGYTF	TGTGCCAGCAGGGGAAATCGGGACTACTATGCGGGCTACACCTTC
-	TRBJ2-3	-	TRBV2	CASSEVRGRTDTQYF	TGTGCCAGCAGTGAAGTTCGCGGGCGCACAGATACGCAGTATTTT
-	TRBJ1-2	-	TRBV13	CASSSPSYGYTF	TGTGCCAGCAGCTCCCCATCCTATGGCTACACCTTC
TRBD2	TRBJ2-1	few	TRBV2	CASTEGRLAGDLSYNEQFF	TGTGCCAGCACCGAGGGGAGACTAGCGGGAGATCTTTCCTACAATGAGCAGTTCTTC
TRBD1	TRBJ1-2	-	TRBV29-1	CSVRDRGRSGDGYTF	TGCAGCGTCAGAGACAGGGGGAGGTCTGGAGATGGCTACACCTTC
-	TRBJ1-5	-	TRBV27	CASSNNNQPQHF	TGTGCCAGCAGTAACAACAATCAGCCCCAGCATTTT
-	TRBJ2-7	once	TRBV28	CASSLTTLGLARDYEQYF	TGTGCCAGCAGTCTCACCACTCTGGGGTTAGCGAGAGATTACGAGCAGTACTTC
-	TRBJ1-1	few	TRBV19	CASSWGTLHLTEAFF	TGTGCCAGTAGTTGGGGGACACTTCACCTCACTGAAGCTTTCTTT
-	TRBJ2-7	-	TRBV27	CASSSGRSYEQYF	TGTGCCAGCAGTTCGGGCCGATCCTACGAGCAGTACTTC
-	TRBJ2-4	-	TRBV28	CASSKSSRQYF	TGTGCCAGCAGCAAATCCTCGCGGCAGTACTTC
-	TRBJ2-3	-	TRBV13	CASSLVADTQYF	TGTGCCAGCAGCTTAGTTGCAGATACGCAGTATTTT
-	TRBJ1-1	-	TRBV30	CAWSISEAFF	TGTGCCTGGAGTATCTCTGAAGCTTTCTTT
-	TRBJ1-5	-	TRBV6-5	CAVSSGVGNQPQHF	TGTGCCGTGAGCTCGGGGGTGGGCAATCAGCCCCAGCATTTT
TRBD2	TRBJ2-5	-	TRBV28	CASSYVMATSGTQETQYF	TGTGCCAGCAGTTACGTGATGGCGACTAGCGGGACCCAAGAGACCCAGTACTTC
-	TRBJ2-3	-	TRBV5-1	CASSLAIGDLTDTQYF	TGCGCCAGCAGCTTGGCCATCGGGGATCTCACAGATACGCAGTATTTT
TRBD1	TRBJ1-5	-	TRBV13	CASSLGQGVRPQHF	TGTGCCAGCAGCTTAGGACAGGGGGTGAGGCCCCAGCATTTT
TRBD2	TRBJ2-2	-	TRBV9	CASSASGSDTGELFF	TGTGCCAGCAGCGCTAGCGGGAGCGACACCGGGGAGCTGTTTTTT
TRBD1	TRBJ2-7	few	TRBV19	CASSPGGFGYEQYF	TGTGCCAGTAGCCCAGGGGGCTTTGGTTACGAGCAGTACTTC
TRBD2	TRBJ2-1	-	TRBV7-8	CASSLAGTSGSRNEQFF	TGTGCCAGCAGCTTAGCCGGGACTAGCGGGAGTCGCAATGAGCAGTTCTTC
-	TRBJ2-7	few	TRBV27	CASSWPGTSTAYEQYF	TGTGCCAGCAGTTGGCCGGGGACTTCCACGGCCTACGAGCAGTACTTC
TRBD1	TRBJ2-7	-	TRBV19	CASSISQGAYEQYF	TGTGCCAGTAGTATATCACAGGGGGCCTACGAGCAGTACTTC
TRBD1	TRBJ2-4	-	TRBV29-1	CSVAGQGENIQYF	TGCAGCGTTGCTGGACAGGGTGAAAACATTCAGTACTTC
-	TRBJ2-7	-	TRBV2	CASRRGHQTYEQYF	TGTGCCAGCAGAAGAGGACACCAGACCTACGAGCAGTACTTC
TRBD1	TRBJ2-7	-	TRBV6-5	CASSDGTGSYEQYF	TGTGCCAGCAGTGACGGGACAGGGTCCTACGAGCAGTACTTC
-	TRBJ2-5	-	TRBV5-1	CASSSSETMAKYQETQYF	TGCGCCAGCAGCTCTAGCGAAACGATGGCAAAGTACCAAGAGACCCAGTACTTC